Shown below are 9 T cell receptor beta chains from a single sample sequenced in a study of OX40 agonist ivuxolimab in advanced cancers. The method was the immunoSEQ multiplex PCR assay. TCRdb mirrors the immuneACCESS table, restricted to in-frame sequences. Some clones are absent from its copies; in checked studies, under half trace to an unresolved V gene, and the reason for the others is unknown. For this sample the table gives over 70,000 clones, of which around 89% were detected only once. The biggest ten clones account for roughly 9.8% of the sample. The specimen was CD4+ or CD8+ T cells sorted from blood, collected in a trial of the OX40 agonist ivuxolimab. These receptors were collected from an adult with an advanced solid tumor such as melanoma, head and neck, liver or kidney cancer.

This rearrangement joins TRBV10-3 to TRBJ2-1; 11 bases are a match to TRBD2. CDR1 ENHRY and CDR2 SYGVKD come from the germline V gene. This CDR3 has 15 residues. The J segment lost 5 bases and the V segment lost 6 bases, leaving 6 bases of the junction unmatched. The CDR3 is CAIRATSGTDNEQFF. CDR3 bases: TGTGCCATCAGAGCGACTAGCGGGACGGACAATGAGCAGTTCTTC.

The J gene is TRBJ2-7, the V gene TRBV28; 8 nucleotides agree with TRBD1. With 4 bases clipped from V and 5 bases from J, the junction kept 7 bases outside the gene matches. Germline lookup yields CDR1 MDHEN and CDR2 SYDVKM. This CDR3 has 14 amino acids. CDR3 sequence (DNA): TGTGCCAGCAGTTCTGCGGACAGGGTCCACGAGCAGTACTTC. Its translation is CASSSADRVHEQYF. Filled out from reference TRBV28 and TRBJ2-7, the complete variable domain reads DVKVTQSSRYLVKRTGEKVFLECVQDMDHENMFWYRQDPGLGLRLIYFSYDVKMKEKGDIPEGYSVSREKKERFSLILESASTNQTSMYLCASSSADRVHEQYFGPGTRLTVT.

The rearrangement uses TRBV6-5 and TRBJ2-2, with no clear D. Germline-derived CDR1 and CDR2 are MNHEY and SVGAGI. The V and J ends lost 2 bases and 5 bases respectively, with 6 bases between them. This CDR3 is built from 13 residues. As DNA, the CDR3 is TGTGCCAGCAGTTACCGTGGGACCGGGGAGCTGTTTTTT. This encodes CASSYRGTGELFF.

The gene calls are TRBV27 and TRBJ2-7; either TRBD1 or TRBD2 may supply D (5 bases each). The CDR3 runs 13 residues. The ends were cut back, 7 bases at V and 3 bases at J, with 13 bases in the middle. Germline CDR1 MNHEY, CDR2 SMNVEV (reference sequence). The DNA for the CDR3 is TGTGCCAGCATGGGACGGTGGTTCTACGAGCAGTACTTC. Translated: CASMGRWFYEQYF.

This chain uses TRBV10-1 with TRBJ2-5; 8 bases match TRBD2. Germline V gene data show CDR1 as WNHNN and CDR2 as SYGVQD (reference sequence). The CDR3 extends over 14 amino acids. The V segment lost 3 bases and the J segment 1 base; nucleotides outside the gene matches: 1. The CDR3 nucleotides read TGCGCCAGCAGTGAAGCGGGAGTCCAAGAGACCCAGTACTTC. Translation: CASSEAGVQETQYF.

V and J are TRBV27 and TRBJ2-4; D unresolved. The V and J ends lost 5 bases and 4 bases respectively, with 18 bases between them. Germline assignment: CDR1 MNHEY and CDR2 SMNVEV (reference sequence). The CDR3 consists of 16 residues. The CDR3 bases are TGTGCCAGCAGTCCCGACACTGGGCCCGGGAAAAACATTCAGTACTTC. Translation: CASSPDTGPGKNIQYF.

This clone was counted once. This rearrangement joins TRBV27 to TRBJ2-1; possibly TRBD1 for D (6 bases). V shed 8 bases and J shed 5 bases, with 10 bases lying between them. CDR3 length: 12 residues. Germline V lookup: CDR1 MNHEY, CDR2 SMNVEV (reference sequence). CDR3 bases: TGTGCCAGCGGGGACACCAACAATGAGCAGTTCTTC. It specifies CASGDTNNEQFF.

The chain has TRBV7-6 and TRBJ1-6; the D gene is possibly TRBD1 (5 bases). The CDR3 has 19 amino acids. From germline, CDR1 is SGHVS and CDR2 FNYEAQ. V was clipped by 0 bases and J by 0 bases, with 15 bases between them. CDR3 DNA: TGTGCCAGCAGCTTAGCGATAGGGACTGAGAGCTCCTATAATTCACCCCTCCACTTT. Amino acids: CASSLAIGTESSYNSPLHF. Full variable domain (remainder filled in from reference TRBV7-6 and TRBJ1-6): GAGVSQSPRYKVTKRGQDVALRCDPISGHVSLYWYRQALGQGPEFLTYFNYEAQQDKSGLPNDRFSAERPEGSISTLTIQRTEQRDSAMYRCASSLAIGTESSYNSPLHFGNGTRLTVT.

This sequence joins TRBV30 and TRBJ1-4; no reliable D call. Germline V CDR1 and CDR2: GTSNPN, SVGIG (reference sequence). This CDR3 comprises 14 residues. V was cut by 4 bases and J by 7 bases, with 16 bases left in between. In nucleotides, the CDR3 is TGTGCCTGGACCCGGCCTGGGATGAGTGAAAAACTGTTTTTT. This gives the protein CAWTRPGMSEKLFF. Supplemented by reference TRBV30 and TRBJ1-4, the full variable domain reads SQTIHQWPATLVQPVGSPLSLECTVEGTSNPNLYWYRQAAGRGLQLLFYSVGIGQISSEVPQNLSASRPQDRQFILSSKKLLLSDSGFYLCAWTRPGMSEKLFFGSGTQLSVL.